This T cell receptor (beta chain) was found in a study of control samples from healthy donors and cancer patients. Here immunoSEQ multiplex PCR was the method, and the copy in TCRdb shows in-frame clones only, minus some. The repertoire holds 170,000 or so clones, with around nine tenths as singletons. The CDR3 has 15 amino acids. V lost 0 bases, J lost 6 bases, and 13 bases lay in between. CDR1 is SGHRS, CDR2 YFSETQ, per germline. Material for sequencing was blood. The gene calls are TRBV5-1 and TRBJ1-3; tentative D call: TRBD1 (5 bases). The receptor was isolated from a man aged 25 to 40 in good health. The CDR3 protein is CASSLDWGLENTIYF. In nucleotides, the CDR3 is TGCGCCAGCAGCTTGGATTGGGGCCTCGAAAACACCATATATTTT.